This T cell receptor beta chain derives from a study of T cells in localized non-small cell lung cancer. Produced via immunoSEQ multiplex PCR; TCRdb's table is partial and in-frame only. The sample yields over 15,000 clones, about four fifths seen once. Trimming pared 3 bases from V and 1 base from J, leaving 12 bases between. Per germline, CDR1 SNHLY and CDR2 FYNNEI. The CDR3 length is 15 residues. General study points: Maximal T cell clonality occurred in uninvolved adjacent lung, with tumor ranking below it. Sequencing covered just one tumor region, so heterogeneity cannot be ruled out.

Comment on this clone: Its antigen is currently unknown.

V and J are TRBV2 and TRBJ1-1; no reliable D call. This TCR derives from a female donor older than 55 with stage I lung adenocarcinoma. This material consisted of peripheral blood, taken before any cancer treatment. CDR3 coding DNA: TGTGCCAGCAGTGATTTAGGACTGGGGAACACTGAAGCTTTCTTT. Residues: CASSDLGLGNTEAFF. Combining the CDR3 with reference TRBV2 and TRBJ1-1 gives the whole variable domain EPEVTQTPSHQVTQMGQEVILRCVPISNHLYFYWYRQILGQKVEFLVSFYNNEISEKSEIFDDQFSVERPDGSNFTLKIRSTKLEDSAMYFCASSDLGLGNTEAFFGQGTRLTVV.